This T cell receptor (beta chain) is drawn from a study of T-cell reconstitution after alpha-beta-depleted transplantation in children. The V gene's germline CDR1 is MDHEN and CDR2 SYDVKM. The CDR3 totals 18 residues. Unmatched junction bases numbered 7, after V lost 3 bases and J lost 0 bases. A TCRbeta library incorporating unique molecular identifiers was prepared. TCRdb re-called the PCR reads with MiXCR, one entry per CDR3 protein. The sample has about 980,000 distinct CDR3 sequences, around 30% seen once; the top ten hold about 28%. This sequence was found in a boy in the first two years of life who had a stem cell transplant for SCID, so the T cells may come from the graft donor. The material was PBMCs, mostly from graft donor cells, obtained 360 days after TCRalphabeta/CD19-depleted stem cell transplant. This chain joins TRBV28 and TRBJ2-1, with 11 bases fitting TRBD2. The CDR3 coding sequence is TGTGCCAGCAGTTTGACTAGCGGGGTCCTAAGCTCCTACAATGAGCAGTTCTTC. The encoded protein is CASSLTSGVLSSYNEQFF.